The text below deals with one T cell receptor beta chain. Its matching antigen is unknown. The data originate from a study of CD8 T cells in Susac syndrome. Regarding the study as a whole: The study recognized that the number of individuals in its TCR sequencing and HLA analysis was relatively small.

An amount of RNA that ranged from roughly 0.5 to 1 ug was reverse transcribed with random hexamers. MiXCR, applied by TCRdb to the immunoSEQ multiplex PCR reads, yields one record per CDR3 protein. The sample comprises 160,000 or so distinct CDR3 sequences, 92% of which are singletons, and around 0.08% rests with the top ten. Healthy donors constituted the control group, matched for age and sex. Negative isolation was applied to CD8+ and CD4+ T cells, and FACS enrichment was applied to TEMRA cells. Trimming took 1 base from V and 5 from J; bases not matched to a gene: 5. There are 14 residues in the CDR3. Germline-derived CDR1 and CDR2 are LGHDT and YNNKEL (reference sequence).

The TCR sequence derives from a human donor in good health. The sample consisted of CD4+ T cells from PBMCs. The chain links TRBV3-1 to TRBJ2-7; TRBD1 aligns across 7 bases. CDR3: CASSQVKGAHEQYF. Written as DNA, the CDR3 is TGTGCCAGCAGCCAAGTAAAGGGGGCCCACGAGCAGTACTTC.